Below are 17 T cell receptor beta chains sequenced from a single sample in a study of cytomegalovirus exposure and HLA in healthy donors. Both 60 Vbeta primers and 13 Jbeta primers went into the PCR. Sequencing was performed with immunoSEQ multiplex PCR; in TCRdb, only in-frame clones are kept and a portion is missing. The data show some 150,000 clones, about four fifths seen once. Material: PBMCs. Source of these receptors: a woman aged 18-29 years in good health and CMV-seronegative.

The gene calls are TRBV28 and TRBJ2-3, with no clear D. Trimming removed 8 bases from V and 4 bases from J, with 10 bases in between. The CDR3 has 12 residues. Germline V lookup: CDR1 MDHEN, CDR2 SYDVKM. CDR3 region: CASGLAADTQYF. CDR3 DNA: TGTGCCAGCGGCCTCGCGGCAGATACGCAGTATTTT.

The sample holds one count of this clone. The rearrangement uses TRBV29-1 and TRBJ2-7, with 9 bases lining up with TRBD1. CDR3 size: 12 residues. Germline V CDR1 and CDR2: SQVTM, ANQGSEA. The V segment lost 5 bases and the J segment 2 bases; nucleotides outside the gene matches: 1. For the CDR3, the DNA is TGCAGCGTTCGGACAGGGGCCTACGAGCAGTACTTC. Protein product: CSVRTGAYEQYF.

The CDR3 region is CASSSGLAGVEQFF. The DNA of the CDR3 is TGTGCCAGCAGCTCGGGACTAGCTGGGGTTGAGCAGTTCTTC. The chain is built from TRBV11-2 and TRBJ2-1; TRBD2 agrees at 9 bases. J was trimmed by 9 bases and V by 4 bases; bases with no gene match: 7. The CDR3 extends over 14 amino acids. Per the germline V gene, CDR1 is SGHAT and CDR2 is FQNNGV. Together with reference TRBV11-2 and TRBJ2-1, the CDR3 gives the full variable domain: EAGVAQSPRYKIIEKRQSVAFWCNPISGHATLYWYQQILGQGPKLLIQFQNNGVVDDSQLPKDRFSAERLKGVDSTLKIQPAKLEDSAVYLCASSSGLAGVEQFFGPGTRLTVL.

Only a few counts were recorded for this clone. The CDR3: CASSQMGGEVTDTQYF. The CDR3 bases are TGTGCCAGCAGCCAAATGGGAGGGGAAGTAACAGATACGCAGTATTTT. J is TRBJ2-3 and V is TRBV14; 7 nucleotides match TRBD2. The CDR3 totals 16 residues. CDR1 and CDR2 from the germline V gene are SGHDN and FVKESK. The junction had 8 bases not matched to a gene; V was cut back by 2 bases and J by 3 bases.

About this clone: A junction boundary mismatches the germline segment, possibly from a read error. The chain couples TRBV2 to TRBJ2-1; TRBD2 is a possible D gene (6 bases). The CDR3 runs to 12 residues. Germline CDR1 SNHLY, CDR2 FYNNEI. The CDR3 region is CASREGGNEQFF. In nucleotides, the CDR3 is TGTGCCAGCAGGGAAGGAGGGAATGAGCAGTTCTTC. The variable domain in full, completed from reference TRBV2 and TRBJ2-1, reads EPEVTQTPSHQVTQMGQEVILRCVPISNHLYFYWYRQILGQKVEFLVSFYNNEISEKSEIFDDQFSVERPDGSNFTLKIRSTKLEDSAMYFCASREGGNEQFFGPGTRLTVL.

The chain combines TRBV1 with TRBJ2-5; the DNA was not compared with TRBD2, the D call given in the table. TRBV1 is recorded as a pseudogene. This CDR3 is built from 16 residues. The CDR3 region is CTSSQGTSGSIKTQYF. CDR3 nucleotide sequence: TGCACCAGCAGCCAGGGGACTAGCGGGAGCATCAAGACCCAGTACTTC.

This chain uses TRBV4-3 with TRBJ2-1, with D possibly being TRBD1 (5 bases). V lost 0 bases and J 7 bases, leaving 22 bases between the germline ends. This CDR3 spans 18 amino acids. Looked up from germline, CDR1 is LGHNA and CDR2 is YSLEER. CDR3 amino acids: CASSQDREWELLGNEQFF. As DNA, the CDR3 is TGCGCCAGCAGCCAAGACAGGGAATGGGAACTTCTTGGAAATGAGCAGTTCTTC.

This clone was counted a few times. The chain links TRBV4-2 to TRBJ2-1, with 7 positions matching TRBD2. The CDR3 spans 15 residues. Germline lookup yields CDR1 LGHNA and CDR2 YNFKEQ. J lost 4 bases, V lost 1 base, and 4 bases had no gene match. The CDR3 region has the DNA TGTGCCAGCAGCCAAGCCAGCGGGGAATACAATGAGCAGTTCTTC. As protein: CASSQASGEYNEQFF.

DNA of the CDR3: TGTGCCAGCAGCCGGGACAGGGGAGTGGATGGATTCTTC. It codes for CASSRDRGVDGFF. The chain combines TRBV5-4 with TRBJ2-1; 10 bases are a match to TRBD1. J gave up 16 bases and V 4 bases, and 11 bases lay outside the gene matches. This CDR3 is 13 amino acids long. Germline CDR1 reads SGHNT; CDR2 reads YYREEE (reference sequence). Combining the CDR3 with reference TRBV5-4 and TRBJ2-1 gives the whole variable domain ETGVTQSPTHLIKTRGQQVTLRCSSQSGHNTVSWYQQALGQGPQFIFQYYREEENGRGNFPPRFSGLQFPNYSSELNVNALELDDSALYLCASSRDRGVDGFFGPGTRLTVL.

The genes are TRBV13 and TRBJ1-2, with no clear D. The germline V gene encodes CDR1 PRHDT and CDR2 FYEKMQ (reference sequence). Trimming removed 8 bases from V and 10 bases from J, with 8 bases in between. The CDR3 is made up of 9 amino acids. For the CDR3, the DNA is TGTGCCAGCGGAGCGTTCTACACCTTC. Amino acid sequence: CASGAFYTF. The full variable domain, its missing parts supplied by reference TRBV13 and TRBJ1-2, is AAGVIQSPRHLIKEKRETATLKCYPIPRHDTVYWYQQGPGQDPQFLISFYEKMQSDKGSIPDRFSAQQFSDYHSELNMSSLELGDSALYFCASGAFYTFGSGTRLTVV.

The chain has TRBV19 and TRBJ2-1; possible D gene TRBD2, 6 bases. The CDR3 runs to 13 residues. V dropped 7 bases and J dropped 6 bases, with 13 bases sitting between them. The germline gives CDR1 LNHDA, CDR2 SQIVND (reference sequence). DNA of the CDR3: TGTGCCAGTATCCCGGGAGAGGGCAATGAGCAGTTCTTC. It specifies CASIPGEGNEQFF.

In this sample, this clone turned up once. This chain connects TRBV27 to TRBJ2-3, with D maybe TRBD1 (5 bases). The germline V gene encodes CDR1 MNHEY and CDR2 SMNVEV (reference sequence). The CDR3 is 17 amino acids. Trimming shortened V by 5 bases and J by 7 bases, and 25 bases separated the two germline ends. The CDR3 region is CASSDPRVWIGQNTQYF. The CDR3 DNA reads TGTGCCAGCAGTGACCCCAGGGTTTGGATCGGGCAGAATACGCAGTATTTT.

This chain uses TRBV7-6 with TRBJ1-3; D perhaps matches TRBD1 (5 bases). Trimming pared 4 bases from V and 1 base from J, leaving 17 bases between. Germline CDR1 is SGHVS and CDR2 is FNYEAQ. The length of the CDR3 is 17 residues. The CDR3 protein is CASSSGKASGSGNTIYF. The CDR3 region has the DNA TGTGCCAGCAGCTCCGGTAAAGCCTCAGGGTCTGGAAACACCATATATTTT. The variable domain in full, with the rest retrieved from reference TRBV7-6 and TRBJ1-3, is GAGVSQSPRYKVTKRGQDVALRCDPISGHVSLYWYRQALGQGPEFLTYFNYEAQQDKSGLPNDRFSAERPEGSISTLTIQRTEQRDSAMYRCASSSGKASGSGNTIYFGEGSWLTVV.

The chain carries TRBV28 and TRBJ2-4; 7 bases line up with TRBD1. After removal of 6 bases from V and 0 bases from J, the junction contained 5 bases not matched to a gene. Germline values: CDR1 MDHEN, CDR2 SYDVKM. CDR3 length: 15 amino acids. CDR3 coding DNA: TGTGCCAGCAGCATCGACAGGGTAGCCAAAAACATTCAGTACTTC. Translation gives CASSIDRVAKNIQYF.

Notes on this clone: The junction differs from germline at one of its ends, possibly a read error. The chain employs TRBV5-4 and TRBJ1-1, with no clear D. CDR1 is SGHNT, CDR2 YYREEE, per germline (reference sequence). This CDR3 comprises 14 residues. The CDR3 loop is CANSLLGRNTEAFF. DNA of the CDR3: TGTGCCAACAGCTTGTTGGGCAGGAACACTGAAGCTTTCTTT.

This rearrangement joins TRBV2 to TRBJ2-7; TRBD2 matches at 8 bases. Germline values: CDR1 SNHLY, CDR2 FYNNEI. V was clipped by 6 bases and J by 3 bases; unmatched bases: 1. This CDR3 region has 12 residues. The CDR3 loop reads CASRTSVYEQYF. The CDR3, as DNA: TGTGCCAGCAGGACTAGCGTCTACGAGCAGTACTTC. Full variable domain (outside the CDR3, taken from reference TRBV2 and TRBJ2-7): EPEVTQTPSHQVTQMGQEVILRCVPISNHLYFYWYRQILGQKVEFLVSFYNNEISEKSEIFDDQFSVERPDGSNFTLKIRSTKLEDSAMYFCASRTSVYEQYFGPGTRLTVT.

This clone has just one count. The chain recombines TRBV5-4 with TRBJ2-4; 8 bases align to TRBD1. J lost 6 bases, V lost 4 bases, and 9 bases had no gene match. Germline V gene sequence: CDR1 SGHNT, CDR2 YYREEE (reference sequence). The CDR3 runs to 15 residues. The CDR3: CASSLTGVRGNIQYF. CDR3 sequence (DNA): TGTGCCAGCAGCCTGACAGGGGTAAGGGGAAACATTCAGTACTTC.